This TCR beta chain was recovered during a study of graft-versus-host responses after intestinal transplantation. Study background: The study gave all recipients anti-thymocyte globulin induction, then tacrolimus and steroids for roughly 3 years. General observations from the study: Recipient bone marrow held GvH clones, some seen earlier in ileum or blood. The highest levels of circulating GvH clones went along with early declines in HvG clones after transplant.

Labeling with CFSE marked around 200,000 responder cells, which were plated with around 200,000 irradiated, violet-dye-labeled stimulator cells. Following the reaction, CD3+CD4+ and CD3+CD8+ responders that were proliferating and CFSE-low underwent sorting. TCRdb's copy holds only in-frame clones and misses some; the assay was immunoSEQ multiplex PCR. The sample consists of about 21,000 clones, over 40% of them appearing once. In germline, CDR1 is MNHEY, CDR2 SVGAGI. The CDR3 contains 15 residues. V lost 2 bases and J 2 bases, leaving 13 bases between the germline ends. The clonotype comes from a human patient who received an intestinal transplant. The sequenced sample was alloreactive CD8+ T cells from a mixed lymphocyte reaction culture, obtained before intestinal transplant. Subset reported: CFSE-low proliferating T cells sorted from roughly 6-day pre-transplant mixed lymphocyte reaction (GvH or HvG direction). This chain connects TRBV6-5 to TRBJ2-7, with D unclear. The CDR3 coding sequence is TGTGCCAGCAGTTACGGCCTCCCGGTAGCCTACGAGCAGTACTTC. Translated, it gives CASSYGLPVAYEQYF.